Listed below are T cell receptor beta chains from one sample, sequenced in a study of control samples from healthy donors and cancer patients. Clones were read by immunoSEQ multiplex PCR, and TCRdb kept only the in-frame ones, dropping some. The sample has tens of thousands of clones, roughly 91% seen once; the top ten hold less than 15%. Sequencing input: PBMCs. The receptor source for this set is a man aged 50 to 60 with lung cancer. CDR3s include the opening cysteine and the closing phenylalanine or tryptophan. Fields, in order: CDR3 protein, J gene, V gene.

cdr3_aa: CASSARGEGTEAFF; j_call: TRBJ1-1; v_call: TRBV5-1
cdr3_aa: CASSLSRQSYEQYF; j_call: TRBJ2-7; v_call: TRBV27
cdr3_aa: CASSRTDSYEQYF; j_call: TRBJ2-7; v_call: TRBV6-5
cdr3_aa: CASSFQVETEAFF; j_call: TRBJ1-1; v_call: TRBV28
cdr3_aa: CASSRASGGQETQYF; j_call: TRBJ2-5; v_call: TRBV18
cdr3_aa: CASSALDASDTQYF; j_call: TRBJ2-3; v_call: TRBV9
cdr3_aa: CASSLGNRGNTGELFF; j_call: TRBJ2-2; v_call: TRBV27
cdr3_aa: CASSPRTGTGGGYTF; j_call: TRBJ1-2; v_call: TRBV7-2
cdr3_aa: CASSLGSHEGVDTQYF; j_call: TRBJ2-3; v_call: TRBV11-3
cdr3_aa: CASSPEQVNTEAFF; j_call: TRBJ1-1; v_call: TRBV18
cdr3_aa: CASSLGGRGYGYTF; j_call: TRBJ1-2; v_call: TRBV5-5
cdr3_aa: CASNGANQPQHF; j_call: TRBJ1-5; v_call: TRBV6-5
cdr3_aa: CASSIRGLNGDSPLHF; j_call: TRBJ1-6; v_call: TRBV19
cdr3_aa: CSVLTDSNQPQHF; j_call: TRBJ1-5; v_call: TRBV29-1
cdr3_aa: CASSPTASGSYNEQFF; j_call: TRBJ2-1; v_call: TRBV5-1
cdr3_aa: CASSPGTGKGSYEQYF; j_call: TRBJ2-7; v_call: TRBV9
cdr3_aa: CASSHTSAETQYF; j_call: TRBJ2-5; v_call: TRBV3-1/TRBV3-2
cdr3_aa: CASSSTGQGQSSSGANVLTF; j_call: TRBJ2-6; v_call: TRBV6-2/TRBV6-3
cdr3_aa: CASSYVRTGRDTQYF; j_call: TRBJ2-3; v_call: TRBV6-2/TRBV6-3
cdr3_aa: CASSATGSGSPLHF; j_call: TRBJ1-6; v_call: TRBV9
cdr3_aa: CASSPASQETQYF; j_call: TRBJ2-5; v_call: TRBV18
cdr3_aa: CASGKARGTEAFF; j_call: TRBJ1-1; v_call: TRBV12-3/TRBV12-4
cdr3_aa: CASSLSQILHNEQFF; j_call: TRBJ2-1; v_call: TRBV27
cdr3_aa: CASELGGTYEQYF; j_call: TRBJ2-7; v_call: TRBV27
cdr3_aa: CASSVVPGQEEQYF; j_call: TRBJ2-7; v_call: TRBV2
cdr3_aa: CSVENRGLEDEQFF; j_call: TRBJ2-1; v_call: TRBV29-1
cdr3_aa: CASSYSKRASTDTQYF; j_call: TRBJ2-3; v_call: TRBV6-2/TRBV6-3
cdr3_aa: CASSTAFDQPQHF; j_call: TRBJ1-5; v_call: TRBV6-5
cdr3_aa: CASSLATGDFQETQYF; j_call: TRBJ2-5; v_call: TRBV5-1
cdr3_aa: CASSLMDEGRSPLHF; j_call: TRBJ1-6; v_call: TRBV7-9
cdr3_aa: CATTLGQGPSGAFF; j_call: TRBJ1-1; v_call: TRBV6-5
cdr3_aa: CASSLGQGTAEAFF; j_call: TRBJ1-1; v_call: TRBV5-1
cdr3_aa: CASSLAQGHGLLVEQYF; j_call: TRBJ2-7; v_call: TRBV7-8
cdr3_aa: CASSQARGSSYNEQFF; j_call: TRBJ2-1; v_call: TRBV3-1/TRBV3-2
cdr3_aa: CASSLDGQPQHF; j_call: TRBJ1-5; v_call: TRBV2
cdr3_aa: CATSRTSMNYGYTF; j_call: TRBJ1-2; v_call: TRBV15
cdr3_aa: CASSDAGQGAEAFF; j_call: TRBJ1-1; v_call: TRBV28
cdr3_aa: CASSLGAYEQYF; j_call: TRBJ2-7; v_call: TRBV11-2